The T cell receptor (beta chain) described here comes from a study of CD8 T cells in Susac syndrome. Random hexamers primed reverse transcription of about 0.45 to 1 ug RNA. The amplification used immunoSEQ multiplex PCR on TCR beta CDR3; it spanned 54 Vbeta and 13 Jbeta. TCRdb reanalysed the immunoSEQ multiplex PCR reads using MiXCR and keeps one entry per CDR3 protein. The sample shows 100,000 to 150,000 distinct CDR3 sequences, over 90% of them seen only once. Comment on this clonotype: Its antigen is not known.

TCR beta sequencing covered blood CD8+ and CD4+ T cells. The patients serving as multiple sclerosis controls were treatment-naive. They had stable or active relapsing-remitting disease and fulfilled revised McDonald criteria. The CDR3 totals 14 residues. The V gene lost 3 bases and the J gene lost 3 bases, with 11 bases spanning the gap. Per the germline V gene, CDR1 is LNHDA and CDR2 is SQIVND (reference sequence). Study outcomes and limitations: Only a relatively small number of individuals were included in the TCR sequencing and HLA analysis.

The sample was CD8+ T cells from PBMCs. This chain joins TRBV19 and TRBJ1-2; weak D call: TRBD1 (6 bases). This clonotype originated in a human donor with multiple sclerosis. The CDR3: CASSISPGDYGYTF. CDR3 coding DNA: TGTGCCAGTAGTATTTCCCCAGGGGACTATGGCTACACCTTC.